This T cell receptor beta chain was captured in a study of long-term antiretroviral therapy in people with HIV (dated by TCRdb to the early 2020s). Turning to the overall study: The earliest samples were collected about a decade before the 2015 WHO recommendation for immediate ART, when ART was typically delayed until CD4 counts fell. Whether ART initiation and durable HIV suppression were associated with changes in peripheral blood TRB repertoire composition and diversity was tested in a retrospective serial study. A total of roughly 200 cryopreserved PBMC samples came from around 30 adults with confirmed HIV infection and were collected serially over a mean of approximately 6 years (range 1-12). Of the roughly 31 participants with HIV, more than 10 were female. No cross-contamination during QIAcube processing turned up in test extractions that ran a monoclonal T-cell line alongside about 30 polyclonal samples.

Participants were included only if at least one PBMC sample before ART initiation and at least two post-ART samples were available. All participants with HIV were treated in the United States of America. Before DNA extraction, cryopreserved samples containing 1-10 million PBMC were thawed and washed. At the time of the earliest PBMC sample, participants with HIV were aged between about 20 and 54 years. PBMC samples were contributed by each participant from 1-4 timepoints before ART initiation and 2-8 timepoints after ART initiation, with a median of 7 samples. Serial HIV viral load, CD4+ T-cell count, ART history and demographic data were obtained for every participant. Genomic DNA was extracted from unsorted PBMC with a Qiagen kit on a QIAcube, processed in batches of 12 samples. Compared with germline, V lacks 5 bases and J lacks 4 bases; bases without a gene match: 5. Reading from cysteine to phenylalanine, the CDR3 counts 14 amino acids. The only DNA kept is the CDR3, 42 bases in frame from the first base. CDR1 LNHDA and CDR2 SQIVND were looked up in the germline V gene (reference sequence).

The immunoSEQ hsTCRB v3.0 assay was used at survey level resolution to sequence the TRB variable region. The target sequencing depth for TRB was 40,000-50,000 T-cell genomes per sample. TRB libraries were pooled and sequenced on an Illumina MiSeq using a v3 150-cycle kit. In the authors' own workflow: Repertoire analysis was performed in R inside a reproducible Nextflow workflow that covered QC, data transformation and analysis. LymphoSeq2, an R package for AIRR-Seq data exploration, was used to implement custom analyses. Four samples yielding fewer than 5000 total TRB sequences were excluded, leaving 188 analyzed HIV repertoires. Among the 170 to 200 retained HIV repertoires, more than 55 were collected before ART initiation and 129 after ART initiation. Repertoires were downsampled to 5000 TRB nucleotide sequences, with summary statistics averaged over 100 downsampling iterations. The analysis kept only TRB sequences whose CDR3 regions were at least seven amino acids long. Two measures captured diversity: a Shannon entropy-derived clonality score and the Gini coefficient. In the repertoire networks, any two of the top 5000 CDR3 amino acid sequences were linked whenever the two sequences differed by an edit distance of one. GLIPH2 predicted antigen specificity groups and MHC restriction for TRB CDR3 amino acid sequences. Known CMV, EBV, HIV or tissue antigen associations were flagged by matching CDR3 amino acid sequences against VDJdb and McPAS-TCR. Pre-ART, post-ART and control groups were compared with Wilcoxon signed-rank tests and Holm-Bonferroni correction. In its TCRdb copy, this immuneACCESS table keeps in-frame sequences only and misses some clones. Where compared with another copy, unresolved V genes explain less than half of these, and the others have no known cause. That table supplies the V and J calls and clone size; D and trimming were determined from the DNA. A total of fewer than 30,000 clones appear in this sample, 81% of them only once. Of the sample, 5% to 6.5% is held by the ten largest clones.

General study outcomes and caveats: Expanded TRB clones identified before ART initiation dominated the repertoire at all time points, although this dominance fluctuated and declined in many PLHIV after ART. Inferences about post-ART repertoire changes are limited because no data were available on ART adherence, viral resistance or therapy changes. The samples span the years 2004 to 2017, and the ART regimens used at that time may not be as effective as current regimens. Owing to limited PBMC availability, only the TCR beta chain was sequenced, without alpha chain pairing. ART initiation was associated with a significant increase in TRB diversity, but diversity stayed significantly below transplant donor controls even after long-term ART. Because cell numbers in pre-ART samples were limited, unsorted PBMC were profiled instead of sorted CD4+ and CD8+ T cells. CDR3 length ranges in HIV repertoires were narrower than in controls, and network structure suggested an antigen-experienced repertoire with only a slight naive shift after ART.

In regard to this clone: This receptor's antigen is unknown. No base qualities exist here, and no much larger clone lies one base off it.

The sequence came from a man aged 30 to 39 with HIV. The material was unsorted PBMCs, obtained 4.4 years after starting antiretroviral therapy. The chain is made from TRBV19 and TRBJ2-1; TRBD2 fits 7 bases in the junction. The DNA is TGTGCCAGTAGTGGGCTAGCGGCGTACAATGAGCAGTTCTTC. This translates into CASSGLAAYNEQFF.